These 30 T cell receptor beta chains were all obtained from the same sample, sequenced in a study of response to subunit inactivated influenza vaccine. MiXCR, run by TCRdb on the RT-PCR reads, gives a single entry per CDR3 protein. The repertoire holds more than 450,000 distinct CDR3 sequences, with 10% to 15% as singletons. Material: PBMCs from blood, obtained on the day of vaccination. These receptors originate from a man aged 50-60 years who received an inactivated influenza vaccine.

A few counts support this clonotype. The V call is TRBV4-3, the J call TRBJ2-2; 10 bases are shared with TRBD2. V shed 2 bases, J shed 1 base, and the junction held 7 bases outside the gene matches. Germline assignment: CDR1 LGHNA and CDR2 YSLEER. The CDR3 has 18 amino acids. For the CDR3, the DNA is TGCGCCAGCAGCCAATCCCCGGGACTAGCGATGAACACCGGGGAGCTGTTTTTT. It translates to CASSQSPGLAMNTGELFF.

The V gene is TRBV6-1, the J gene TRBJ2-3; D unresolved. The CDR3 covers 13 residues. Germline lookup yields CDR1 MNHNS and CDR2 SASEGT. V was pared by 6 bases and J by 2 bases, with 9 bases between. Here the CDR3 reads CASSPDITDTQYF. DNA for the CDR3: TGTGCCAGCAGCCCCGATATCACAGATACGCAGTATTTT.

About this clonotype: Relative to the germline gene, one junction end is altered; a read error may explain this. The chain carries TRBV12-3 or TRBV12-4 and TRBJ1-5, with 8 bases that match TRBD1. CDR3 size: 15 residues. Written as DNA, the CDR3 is TGTGCCAGCAGCAGGACAGGGTACGGCAATCAGCACCAGCATTTT. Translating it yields CASSRTGYGNQHQHF.

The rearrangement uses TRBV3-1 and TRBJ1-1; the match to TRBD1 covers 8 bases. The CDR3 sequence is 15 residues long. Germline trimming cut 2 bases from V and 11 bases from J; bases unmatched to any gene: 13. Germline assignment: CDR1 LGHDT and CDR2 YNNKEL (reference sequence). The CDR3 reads CASSQRVGQGGRAFF. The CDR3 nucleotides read TGTGCCAGCAGCCAAAGGGTCGGACAGGGCGGTAGGGCTTTCTTT.

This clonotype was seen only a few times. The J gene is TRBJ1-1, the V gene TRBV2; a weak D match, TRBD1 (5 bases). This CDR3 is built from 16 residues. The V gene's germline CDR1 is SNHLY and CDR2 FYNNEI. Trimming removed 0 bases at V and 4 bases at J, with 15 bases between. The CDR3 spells CASSEALGARSTEAFF. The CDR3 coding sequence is TGTGCCAGCAGTGAAGCGCTCGGGGCGCGGAGCACTGAAGCTTTCTTT.

Written as DNA, the CDR3 is TGTGCGCTAGGGGACTGGAGTCAAGAGACCCAGTACTTC. Amino acids: CALGDWSQETQYF. The J gene is TRBJ2-5, the V gene TRBV15; D perhaps matches TRBD2 (6 bases). Per the germline V gene, CDR1 is LNHNV and CDR2 is YYDKDF (reference sequence). This CDR3 is 13 amino acids long.

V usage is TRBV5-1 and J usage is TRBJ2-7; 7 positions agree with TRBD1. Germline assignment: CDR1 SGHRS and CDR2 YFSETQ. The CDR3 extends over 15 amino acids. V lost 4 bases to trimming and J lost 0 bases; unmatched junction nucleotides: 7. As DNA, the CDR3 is TGCGCCAGCAGCCCGACAGGGTTTCCCTCCTACGAGCAGTACTTC. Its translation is CASSPTGFPSYEQYF.

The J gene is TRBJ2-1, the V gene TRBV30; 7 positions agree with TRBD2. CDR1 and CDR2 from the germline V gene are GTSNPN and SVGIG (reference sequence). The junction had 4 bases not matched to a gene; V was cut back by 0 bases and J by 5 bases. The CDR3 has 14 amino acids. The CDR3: CAWSVKRDDNEQFF. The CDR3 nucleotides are TGTGCCTGGAGTGTTAAGCGGGACGACAATGAGCAGTTCTTC.

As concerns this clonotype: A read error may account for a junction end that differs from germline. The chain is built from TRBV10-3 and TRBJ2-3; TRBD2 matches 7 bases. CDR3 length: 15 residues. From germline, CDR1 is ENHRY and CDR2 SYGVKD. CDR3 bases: TGTGCCATCAGTGTCTGGACTAGGGTAGGAGATACGCACTATTTT. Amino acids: CAISVWTRVGDTHYF.

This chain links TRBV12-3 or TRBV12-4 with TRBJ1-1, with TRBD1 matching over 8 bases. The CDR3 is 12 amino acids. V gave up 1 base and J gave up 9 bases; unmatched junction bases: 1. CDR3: CASSLGRGQAFF. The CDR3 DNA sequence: TGTGCCAGCAGTTTAGGCAGGGGGCAAGCTTTCTTT.

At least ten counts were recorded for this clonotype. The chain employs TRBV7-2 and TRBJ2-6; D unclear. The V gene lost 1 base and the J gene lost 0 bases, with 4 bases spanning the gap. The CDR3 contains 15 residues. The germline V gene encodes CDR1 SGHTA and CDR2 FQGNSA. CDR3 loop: CASSLDRSGANVLTF. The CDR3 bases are TGTGCCAGCAGCTTAGATCGCTCTGGGGCCAACGTCCTGACTTTC.

CDR3 loop: CASRTGRKPTDTQYF. The CDR3 DNA sequence: TGTGCCAGCAGGACCGGACGGAAACCCACAGATACGCAGTATTTT. The chain joins TRBV6-2 or TRBV6-3 to TRBJ2-3; D gene ambiguous. The CDR3 totals 15 residues. V was cut by 6 bases and J by 2 bases, with 15 bases left in between. The germline V gene has CDR1 MNHEY and CDR2 SVGEGT.

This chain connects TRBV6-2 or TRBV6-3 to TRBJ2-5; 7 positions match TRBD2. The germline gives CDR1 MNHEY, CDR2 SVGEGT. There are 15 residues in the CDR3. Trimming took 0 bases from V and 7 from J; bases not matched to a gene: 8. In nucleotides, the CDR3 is TGTGCCAGCAGTTACTCGAATCGCGGGGGTGGGACCCAGTACTTC. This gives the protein CASSYSNRGGGTQYF.

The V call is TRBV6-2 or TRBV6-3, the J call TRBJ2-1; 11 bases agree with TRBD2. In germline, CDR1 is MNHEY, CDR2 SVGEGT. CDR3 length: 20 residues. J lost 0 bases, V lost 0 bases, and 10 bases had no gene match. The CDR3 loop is CASSYSRIAGGRSSYNEQFF. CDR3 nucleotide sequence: TGTGCCAGCAGTTACTCCCGGATAGCGGGAGGGAGGAGCTCCTACAATGAGCAGTTCTTC.

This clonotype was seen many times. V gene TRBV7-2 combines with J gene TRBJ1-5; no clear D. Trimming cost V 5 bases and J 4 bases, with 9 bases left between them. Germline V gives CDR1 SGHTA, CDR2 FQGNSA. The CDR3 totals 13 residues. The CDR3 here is CASSPSRNQPQHF. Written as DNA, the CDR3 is TGTGCCAGCAGCCCCTCACGAAATCAGCCCCAGCATTTT.

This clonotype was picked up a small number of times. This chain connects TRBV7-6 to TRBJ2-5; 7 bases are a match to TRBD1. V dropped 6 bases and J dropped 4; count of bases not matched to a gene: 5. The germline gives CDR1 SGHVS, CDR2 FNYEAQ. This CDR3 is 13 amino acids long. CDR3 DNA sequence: TGTGCCAGCAGACCCACAGGGGTAGAGACCCAGTACTTC. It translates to CASRPTGVETQYF.

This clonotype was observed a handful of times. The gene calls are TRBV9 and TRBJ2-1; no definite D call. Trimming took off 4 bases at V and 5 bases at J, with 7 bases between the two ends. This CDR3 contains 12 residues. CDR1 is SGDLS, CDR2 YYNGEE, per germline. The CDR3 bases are TGTGCCAGCAGCCCACGGAACAATGAGCAGTTCTTC. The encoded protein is CASSPRNNEQFF.

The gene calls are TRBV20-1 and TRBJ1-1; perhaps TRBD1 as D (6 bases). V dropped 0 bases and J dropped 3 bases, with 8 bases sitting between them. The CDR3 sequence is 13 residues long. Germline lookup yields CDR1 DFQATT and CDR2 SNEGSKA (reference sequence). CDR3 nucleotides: TGCAGTGCTAGAGAGGGGGCCCACACTGAAGCTTTCTTT. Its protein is CSAREGAHTEAFF.

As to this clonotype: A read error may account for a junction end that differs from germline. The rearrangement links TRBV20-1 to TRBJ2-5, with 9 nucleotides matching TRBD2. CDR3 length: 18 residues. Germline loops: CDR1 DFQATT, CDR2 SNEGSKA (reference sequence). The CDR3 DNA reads TGCTGTGCTACCCAGCCCTTCTTAGCGGGGGCTTTCCAAGAGACCCAGTACTTC. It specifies CCATQPFLAGAFQETQYF.

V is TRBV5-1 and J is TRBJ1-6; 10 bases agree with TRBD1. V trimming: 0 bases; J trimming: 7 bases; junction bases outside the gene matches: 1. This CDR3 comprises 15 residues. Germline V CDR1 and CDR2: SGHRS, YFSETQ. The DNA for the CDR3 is TGCGCCAGCAGCTTGGCGGGACAGGGGAATTCACCCCTCCACTTT. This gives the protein CASSLAGQGNSPLHF.

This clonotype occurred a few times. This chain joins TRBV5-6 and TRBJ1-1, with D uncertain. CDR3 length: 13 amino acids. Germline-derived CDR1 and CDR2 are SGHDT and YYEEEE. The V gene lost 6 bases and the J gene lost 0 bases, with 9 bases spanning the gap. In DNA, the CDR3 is TGTGCCAGCACTAAAGCAATGAACACTGAAGCTTTCTTT. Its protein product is CASTKAMNTEAFF.

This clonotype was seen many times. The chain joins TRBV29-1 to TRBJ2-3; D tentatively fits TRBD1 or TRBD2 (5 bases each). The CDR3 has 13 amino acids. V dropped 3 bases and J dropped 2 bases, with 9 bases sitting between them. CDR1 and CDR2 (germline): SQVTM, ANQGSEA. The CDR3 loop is CSVEPGPTDTQYF. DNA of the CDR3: TGCAGCGTTGAGCCGGGACCCACAGATACGCAGTATTTT.

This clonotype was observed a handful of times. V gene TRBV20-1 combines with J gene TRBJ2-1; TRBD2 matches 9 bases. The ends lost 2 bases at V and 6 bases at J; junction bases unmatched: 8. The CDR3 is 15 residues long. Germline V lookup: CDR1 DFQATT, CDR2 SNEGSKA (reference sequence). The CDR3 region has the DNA TGCAGTGCTAGACCCCCTAGCGGGACGATCAATGAGCAGTTCTTC. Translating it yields CSARPPSGTINEQFF.

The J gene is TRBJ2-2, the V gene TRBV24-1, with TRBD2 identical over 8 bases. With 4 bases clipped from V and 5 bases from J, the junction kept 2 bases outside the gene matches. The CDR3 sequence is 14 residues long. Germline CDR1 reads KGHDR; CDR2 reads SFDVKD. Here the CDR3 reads CATSESGGTGELFF. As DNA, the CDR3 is TGTGCCACCAGTGAATCGGGAGGGACCGGGGAGCTGTTTTTT.

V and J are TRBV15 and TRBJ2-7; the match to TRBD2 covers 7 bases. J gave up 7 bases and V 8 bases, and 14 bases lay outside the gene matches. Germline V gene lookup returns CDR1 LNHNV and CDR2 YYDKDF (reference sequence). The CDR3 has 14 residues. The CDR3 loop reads CATRTRDYSGEQYF. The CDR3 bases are TGTGCCACCCGAACCCGGGACTACTCAGGGGAGCAGTACTTC.

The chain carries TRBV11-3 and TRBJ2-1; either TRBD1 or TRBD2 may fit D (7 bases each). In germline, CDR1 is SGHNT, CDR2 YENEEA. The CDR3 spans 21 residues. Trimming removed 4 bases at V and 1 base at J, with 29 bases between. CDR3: CASSSSAGGVGSLRSYNEQFF. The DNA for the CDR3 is TGTGCCAGCAGCTCCTCAGCAGGGGGGGTTGGAAGTCTCCGTTCCTACAATGAGCAGTTCTTC.

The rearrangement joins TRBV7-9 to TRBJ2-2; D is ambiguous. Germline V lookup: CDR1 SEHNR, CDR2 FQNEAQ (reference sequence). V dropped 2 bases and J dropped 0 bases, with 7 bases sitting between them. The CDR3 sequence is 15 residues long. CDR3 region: CASSLLQTNTGELFF. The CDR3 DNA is TGTGCCAGCAGCTTACTACAGACGAACACCGGGGAGCTGTTTTTT.

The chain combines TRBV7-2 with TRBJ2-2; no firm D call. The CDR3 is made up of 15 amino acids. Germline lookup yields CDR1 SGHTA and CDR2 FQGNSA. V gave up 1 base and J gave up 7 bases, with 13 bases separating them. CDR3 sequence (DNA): TGTGCCAGCAGCTTAGATTCCCGCCTCGGCGGGGAGCTGTTTTTT. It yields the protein CASSLDSRLGGELFF.

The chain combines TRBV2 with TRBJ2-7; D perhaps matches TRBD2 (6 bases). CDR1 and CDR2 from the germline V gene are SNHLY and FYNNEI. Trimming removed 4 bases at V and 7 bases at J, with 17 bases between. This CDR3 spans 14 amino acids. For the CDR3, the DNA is TGTGCCAGCAGTGTTAGAAGGGGAGGAGGGGAGCAGTACTTC. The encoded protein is CASSVRRGGGEQYF.

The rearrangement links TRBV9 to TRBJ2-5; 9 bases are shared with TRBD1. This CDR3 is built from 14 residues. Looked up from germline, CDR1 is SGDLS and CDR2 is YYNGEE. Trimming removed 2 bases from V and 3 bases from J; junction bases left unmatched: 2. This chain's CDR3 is CASSVGDREETQYF. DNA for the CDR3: TGTGCCAGCAGCGTGGGGGACAGGGAAGAGACCCAGTACTTC.